This TCR beta chain was retrieved from a study of T-cell memory formation after mild COVID-19. On the study more broadly: For the most part, TCR clusters were specific to one donor.

This clonotype has ten or more counts. The germline gives CDR1 MRHNA, CDR2 SNTAGT. The CDR3 loop spans 11 amino acids. V was clipped by 1 base and J by 8 bases, with 3 bases between them. Using its own MiXCR run on the 5' RACE reads, TCRdb lists one record per CDR3 protein. Here the sample spans 350,000 to 550,000 distinct CDR3 sequences, about a sixth being singletons. The clonotype originates from a young man who had mild COVID-19 (a few samples of this study predate the infection). Cell type and time point are not known. The V call is TRBV6-4, the J call TRBJ2-1, with unresolved D. Sequenced material: PBMCs or a T cell subset sorted from them (not recorded which). CDR3 bases: TGTGCCAGCAGTGACTATGATGAGCAGTTCTTC. Translated, it gives CASSDYDEQFF.